These 10 T cell receptor beta chains originate from one sample sequenced in a study of control samples from healthy donors and cancer patients. Profiling relied on immunoSEQ multiplex PCR, and the TCRdb table lists in-frame clones only, not all of them. The sample lists about 98,000 clones; 82% were seen once. Sequencing was carried out using blood. Receptor source: a man aged 55-75 years in good health.

This clone was observed a single time. CDR3 protein: CASSSSVGEQYF. In nucleotides, the CDR3 is TGTGCCAGCAGCTCCTCCGTTGGGGAGCAGTACTTC. The chain recombines TRBV7-2 with TRBJ2-7; D is ambiguous. Between the trimmed V and J ends, which lost 4 bases and 7 bases, there was a span of 11 bases. Germline V gene lookup returns CDR1 SGHTA and CDR2 FQGNSA. The CDR3 totals 12 residues.

This sequence joins TRBV7-9 and TRBJ2-1; possible D gene TRBD2, 5 bases. CDR3 length equals 17 residues. V lost 4 bases, J lost 7 bases, and 23 bases lay in between. Germline V CDR1 and CDR2: SEHNR, FQNEAQ (reference sequence). The CDR3 protein is CASSSRRSPIPGNEQFF. The DNA of the CDR3 is TGTGCCAGCAGCTCCCGACGGAGCCCGATCCCGGGAAATGAGCAGTTCTTC.

This chain uses TRBV30 with TRBJ2-7; TRBD1 might be the D (6 bases). Germline CDR1 is GTSNPN and CDR2 is SVGIG (reference sequence). V dropped 5 bases and J dropped 2 bases, with 13 bases sitting between them. The CDR3 has 13 residues. The CDR3 loop is CAWEQGPPYEQYF. CDR3 DNA sequence: TGTGCCTGGGAACAGGGTCCCCCCTACGAGCAGTACTTC. Variable domain in full (rest from reference TRBV30 and TRBJ2-7): SQTIHQWPATLVQPVGSPLSLECTVEGTSNPNLYWYRQAAGRGLQLLFYSVGIGQISSEVPQNLSASRPQDRQFILSSKKLLLSDSGFYLCAWEQGPPYEQYFGPGTRLTVT.

By share, this clone counts as medium-sized. V gene TRBV4-1 combines with J gene TRBJ2-2; D may correspond to TRBD1 or TRBD2 (6 bases each). CDR3 length: 15 amino acids. V shed 3 bases and J shed 6 bases, with 14 bases lying between them. CDR1 and CDR2 from the germline V gene are MGHRA and YSYEKL. The chain's CDR3 is CASSHEEGGAGELFF. As DNA, the CDR3 is TGCGCCAGCAGCCACGAGGAGGGGGGCGCCGGGGAGCTGTTTTTT.

This clone was counted a single time. J is TRBJ2-7 and V is TRBV6-5, with D perhaps matching TRBD1 (6 bases). This CDR3 comprises 13 residues. CDR1 is MNHEY, CDR2 SVGAGI, per germline. The V and J ends lost 2 bases and 1 base respectively, with 6 bases between them. CDR3 sequence: CASSYDRSYEQYF. The DNA of the CDR3 is TGTGCCAGCAGTTACGACAGGTCCTACGAGCAGTACTTC.

The chain couples TRBV7-3 to TRBJ2-5, with a possible D match to TRBD2 (6 bases). Germline CDR1 reads SGHTA; CDR2 reads FQGTGA. The CDR3 is 15 amino acids. V was pared by 5 bases and J by 5 bases, with 18 bases between. DNA for the CDR3: TGTGCCAGCAGCCCAACGGGACTCCTGAAGGAGACCCAGTACTTC. This sequence encodes CASSPTGLLKETQYF.

This chain links TRBV19 with TRBJ2-1, with no clear D. CDR1 is LNHDA, CDR2 SQIVND, per germline (reference sequence). There are 13 residues in the CDR3. V gave up 3 bases and J gave up 3 bases, with 6 bases separating them. The CDR3 DNA reads as TGTGCCAGTAGTATGGGCGGCTACAATGAGCAGTTCTTC. Translating it yields CASSMGGYNEQFF. Variable domain in full (rest from reference TRBV19 and TRBJ2-1): DGGITQSPKYLFRKEGQNVTLSCEQNLNHDAMYWYRQDPGQGLRLIYYSQIVNDFQKGDIAEGYSVSREKKESFPLTVTSAQKNPTAFYLCASSMGGYNEQFFGPGTRLTVL.

The rearrangement joins TRBV7-9 to TRBJ2-7, with 12 positions matching TRBD1. The germline V gene encodes CDR1 SEHNR and CDR2 FQNEAQ (reference sequence). The CDR3 consists of 16 residues. V dropped 5 bases and J dropped 6; count of bases not matched to a gene: 11. The CDR3 is CASSGRAGTGGSEQYF. DNA for the CDR3: TGTGCCAGCAGCGGTAGAGCCGGGACAGGGGGCAGCGAGCAGTACTTC.

J is TRBJ1-2 and V is TRBV10-3; D gene ambiguous. Trimming took 2 bases from V and 1 from J, leaving 14 bases between them. CDR3 length: 16 residues. Germline lookup yields CDR1 ENHRY and CDR2 SYGVKD. The CDR3 reads CAISEPHWGNNYGYTF. The DNA of the CDR3 is TGTGCCATCAGTGAGCCTCACTGGGGAAATAACTATGGCTACACCTTC.

V and J are TRBV28 and TRBJ2-6; TRBD1 matches at 11 bases. J lost 2 bases, V lost 8 bases, and 5 bases had no gene match. The CDR3 consists of 16 residues. The germline V gene has CDR1 MDHEN and CDR2 SYDVKM. CDR3 in amino acids: CASSDRGRAGANVLTF. DNA of the CDR3: TGTGCCAGCTCGGACAGGGGGCGGGCTGGGGCCAACGTCCTGACTTTC.